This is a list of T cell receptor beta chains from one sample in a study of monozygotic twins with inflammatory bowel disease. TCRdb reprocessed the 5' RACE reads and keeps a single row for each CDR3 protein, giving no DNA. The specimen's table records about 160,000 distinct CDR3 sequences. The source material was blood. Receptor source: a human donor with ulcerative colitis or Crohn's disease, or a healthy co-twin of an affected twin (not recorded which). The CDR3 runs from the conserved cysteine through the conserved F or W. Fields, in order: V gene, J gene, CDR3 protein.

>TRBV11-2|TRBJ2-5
CASSFTGGGNQETQYF
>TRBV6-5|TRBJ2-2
CASSYLHPLRSADGELFF
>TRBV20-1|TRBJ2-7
CSARTGQGGYEQYF
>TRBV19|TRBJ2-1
CASPEGGGANEQFF
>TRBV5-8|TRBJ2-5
CASSLTEGETQYF
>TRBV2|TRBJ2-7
CASRWTGASYEQYF
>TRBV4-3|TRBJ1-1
CASSQVLAPNTEAFF
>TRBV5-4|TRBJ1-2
CASSLGEVGYGYTF
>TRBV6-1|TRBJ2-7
CASSEISLGTYEQYF
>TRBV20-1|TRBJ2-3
CSAGGGDSTDTQYF
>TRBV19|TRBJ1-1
CASSIKGNPNTEAFF
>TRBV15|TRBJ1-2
CATSRDLQSHGYTF
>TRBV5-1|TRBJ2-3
CASSRGGEADTQYF
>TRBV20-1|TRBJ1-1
CSARRSVRGDTEAFF
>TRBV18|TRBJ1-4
CASSPGTDLNEKLFF
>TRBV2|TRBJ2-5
CASSESGRPRQETQYF
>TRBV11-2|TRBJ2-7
CASSLDRVSYEQYF
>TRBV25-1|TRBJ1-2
CASSDRERDYGYTF
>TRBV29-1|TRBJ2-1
CSVRSGKGIGEVAKFF
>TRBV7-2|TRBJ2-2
CASSPDRGQNTGELFF
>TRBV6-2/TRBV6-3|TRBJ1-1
CASSYSHQGRLNTEAFF
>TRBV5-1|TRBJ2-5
CASSLLAGAETQYF
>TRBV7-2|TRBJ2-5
CASSLGQWETQYF
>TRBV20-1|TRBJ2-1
CSARTLRSSYNEQFF
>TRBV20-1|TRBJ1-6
CSASSGARSPLHF